The clone carrying this TCR beta chain was counted ten times or more. This record comes from a study of early T cells in non-severe SARS-CoV-2 infection. Whole-study context: It was bulk RNA from unsorted whole blood that was sequenced, and the chains were unpaired.

V lost 6 bases, J lost 6 bases, and 9 bases lay in between. CDR1 and CDR2 from the germline V gene are SNHLY and FYNNEI. The CDR3 loop spans 12 amino acids. TCRdb re-called the 5' RACE reads with MiXCR, one entry per CDR3 protein. The sample has around 84,000 distinct CDR3 sequences; over 10% are singletons. The gene calls are TRBV2 and TRBJ2-1; no clear D gene. This TCR was recovered from an adult who was a healthcare worker with PCR-confirmed SARS-CoV-2 infection or an uninfected control (not recorded which). Specimen: whole blood. The CDR3: CASRPIGNEQFF. CDR3 DNA: TGTGCCAGCAGGCCCATTGGCAATGAGCAGTTCTTC.